The sequence of this T cell receptor (beta chain) was determined in a study of CD8+CD57+ T cells in acquired aplastic anemia. Study as a whole: Mean DNA quantity obtained from sorted CD4+ and CD8+ cells was about 3.2 ug.

V lost 8 bases to trimming and J lost 7 bases, with 14 bases between them. The germline gives CDR1 SQVTM, CDR2 ANQGSEA. The CDR3 is 12 amino acids. This clonotype was detected only a few times. CD8+CD57+ cell expansion, shown by flow cytometry, had occurred in the patients selected for sequencing. The study sampled blood from patients who had received no therapy. Using genomic DNA as the template, TCR beta VDJ and CDR3 profiling was carried out. TCRdb itself ran the reads through MiXCR, one entry per CDR3 protein. In the table there are about 160,000 distinct CDR3 sequences, over 40% of which are singletons.

Sequenced sample: sorted CD4+, CD8+, or CD8+CD57+ T cells (not recorded which) from PBMCs. This clonotype originated in a human donor with aplastic anemia. The chain uses TRBV29-1 and TRBJ1-4; the D is unclear. CDR3: CSPITAGEKLFF. The CDR3 DNA reads TGCAGCCCTATCACGGCGGGTGAAAAACTGTTTTTT.